This T cell receptor (beta chain) was observed in a study of shared clonotypes between healthy human individuals. Each sorted subset replicate got 200 ng genomic DNA, 25,000 to 30,000 genomes. Method: immunoSEQ multiplex PCR; TCRdb's copy keeps in-frame clones and lacks some. Of around 1.9 million clones detected, 93% appear once; the ten largest clones hold under 2%. This clone was counted a single time. The CDR3 length is 14 residues. V lost 4 bases to trimming and J lost 5 bases, with 16 bases between them. The V gene's germline CDR1 is SGHDT and CDR2 YYEEEE. In the naive CD8 group, cells lacked CD45RO and were positively selected for CCR7, so terminally differentiated effector memory CD45RA+ cells were left out.

The specimen sequenced was naive CD8+ T cells from PBMCs. The receptor was isolated from a man in his late teens or twenties in good health. Some clones in this sample may be carry-over from other donors' samples. The chain carries TRBV5-6 and TRBJ2-7; the D gene is possibly TRBD1 (6 bases). The CDR3 DNA follows: TGTGCCAGCAGCCTCTACAGGGAAATGGACGAGCAGTACTTC. Its translation is CASSLYREMDEQYF.